Below are 22 T cell receptor beta chains sequenced from a single sample in a study of CD8 T cells in ankylosing spondylitis. Findings and limits, study-wide: What appeared characteristic of ankylosing spondylitis blood was a TCR beta motif of 7 or 8 highly homologous variants.

TCRdb independently ran MiXCR on the 5' RACE reads; one entry per CDR3 protein. This sample yields 650,000 to 800,000 distinct CDR3 sequences, of which 15% to 20% are seen a single time; approximately 18% belongs to the top ten. These TCRs are of unknown antigen specificity. The sequenced sample consisted of blood, either unsorted or a sorted T cell fraction (not recorded which). The origin of the receptors is a male donor with ankylosing spondylitis.

The chain is built from TRBV29-1 and TRBJ2-1; maybe TRBD2 (6 bases). Per the germline V gene, CDR1 is SQVTM and CDR2 is ANQGSEA. The CDR3 totals 17 residues. Trimming took off 0 bases at V and 6 bases at J, with 21 bases between the two ends. The CDR3 bases are TGCAGCGTTGAAGATCCGCCGGTAGCGGAAGCTCCCAATGAGCAGTTCTTC. Translated: CSVEDPPVAEAPNEQFF.

V usage is TRBV15 and J usage is TRBJ2-5; perhaps TRBD2 as D (6 bases). The CDR3 consists of 14 residues. The germline V gene has CDR1 LNHNV and CDR2 YYDKDF (reference sequence). The ends were cut back, 3 bases at V and 0 bases at J, with 8 bases in the middle. CDR3 coding DNA: TGTGCCACCAGCAGCGGGACTCACCAAGAGACCCAGTACTTC. Its protein is CATSSGTHQETQYF.

This clonotype was seen only a few times. The chain employs TRBV7-9 and TRBJ1-2; 9 bases are shared with TRBD1. The CDR3 spans 13 residues. Germline V CDR1 and CDR2: SEHNR, FQNEAQ (reference sequence). After removal of 5 bases from V and 8 bases from J, the junction contained 6 bases not matched to a gene. The chain's CDR3 is CASSPRTGEGYTF. CDR3 bases: TGTGCCAGCAGCCCCCGGACAGGGGAGGGCTACACCTTC.

This rearrangement joins TRBV4-2 to TRBJ2-2, with 11 bases that match TRBD1. CDR1 and CDR2 (germline): LGHNA, YNFKEQ. The CDR3 totals 17 residues. Germline trimming cut 4 bases from V and 6 bases from J; bases unmatched to any gene: 10. Here the CDR3 reads CASSPSGQGALAGELFF. CDR3 sequence (DNA): TGTGCCAGCAGCCCCTCCGGACAGGGGGCTTTGGCCGGGGAGCTGTTTTTT.

V and J are TRBV6-6 and TRBJ1-6, with a tentative D call TRBD1 (6 bases). Germline CDR1 MNHNY, CDR2 SVGAGI (reference sequence). CDR3 size: 13 residues. V lost 2 bases, J lost 9 bases, and 8 bases lay in between. CDR3 amino acids: CASSYQGGSPLHF. DNA of the CDR3: TGTGCCAGCAGTTACCAAGGGGGTTCACCCCTCCACTTT.

This clonotype was observed a few times. The genes are TRBV20-1 and TRBJ2-2; D possibly corresponds to TRBD1 (5 bases). The CDR3 spans 14 residues. Deletions cut 3 bases from V and 3 bases from J, with 11 bases between. CDR1 and CDR2 from the germline V gene are DFQATT and SNEGSKA (reference sequence). Written as DNA, the CDR3 is TGCAGTGCTAGGGCTAGGGGATACACCGGGGAGCTGTTTTTT. Translated, it gives CSARARGYTGELFF.

This clonotype was seen repeatedly, ten times or more. The chain recombines TRBV29-1 with TRBJ2-7, with a weak D call TRBD2 (5 bases). The CDR3 consists of 13 residues. The V gene lost 6 bases and the J gene lost 4 bases, with 16 bases spanning the gap. Germline-derived CDR1 and CDR2 are SQVTM and ANQGSEA. CDR3 in amino acids: CSVRPGESYEQYF. The DNA of the CDR3 is TGCAGCGTGAGGCCCGGGGAGTCGTACGAGCAGTACTTC.

This clonotype showed up just a few times. The genes are TRBV2 and TRBJ2-3; 10 nucleotides match TRBD2. Unmatched junction bases numbered 5, after V lost 7 bases and J lost 1 base. Germline assignment: CDR1 SNHLY and CDR2 FYNNEI. This CDR3 is 15 amino acids long. CDR3 loop: CASKASGGGTDTQYF. The CDR3 nucleotides are TGTGCCAGCAAAGCCAGCGGGGGGGGCACAGATACGCAGTATTTT.

The rearrangement uses TRBV28 and TRBJ2-3; D is uncertain. The CDR3 extends over 13 amino acids. V was shortened by 3 bases and J by 10 bases, with 14 bases between the two germline ends. Germline-derived CDR1 and CDR2 are MDHEN and SYDVKM. The CDR3 is CASSFGSLPSQYF. In DNA, the CDR3 is TGTGCCAGCAGTTTTGGATCCCTACCTTCGCAGTATTTT.

This clonotype has a handful of counts. CDR3 DNA: TGCAGTGCTAGATTCGCGGGAGGGCAGGGAAACGAGCAGTACTTC. It codes for CSARFAGGQGNEQYF. The chain links TRBV20-1 to TRBJ2-7, with 9 bases lining up with TRBD2. Losses at the gene ends were 2 bases for V and 5 bases for J; bases not matched to a gene: 10. The CDR3 spans 15 residues. Germline V gene data show CDR1 as DFQATT and CDR2 as SNEGSKA (reference sequence).

A few counts support this clonotype. This chain uses TRBV12-3 or TRBV12-4 with TRBJ2-1; 7 nucleotides line up with TRBD1. V dropped 5 bases and J dropped 4; count of bases not matched to a gene: 5. The CDR3 has 14 amino acids. The CDR3 is CASSKGQLYNEQFF. CDR3 DNA sequence: TGTGCCAGCAGTAAGGGACAGCTTTACAATGAGCAGTTCTTC.

This clonotype has ten or more counts. This rearrangement joins TRBV5-1 to TRBJ2-2; TRBD2 matches at 14 bases. The J segment lost 4 bases and the V segment lost 2 bases, leaving 1 base of the junction unmatched. The V gene's germline CDR1 is SGHRS and CDR2 YFSETQ. This CDR3 has 16 amino acids. CDR3 nucleotide sequence: TGCGCCAGCAGCTTTGGACTAGCGGGAGGCACCGGGGAGCTGTTTTTT. This gives the protein CASSFGLAGGTGELFF.

The J gene is TRBJ1-5, the V gene TRBV6-1; 8 bases agree with TRBD1. Germline V gene lookup returns CDR1 MNHNS and CDR2 SASEGT. The length of the CDR3 is 15 residues. The V and J ends lost 6 bases and 6 bases, in that order; junction bases with no gene match: 10. The CDR3: CASSIGQGITQPQHF. The DNA of the CDR3 is TGTGCCAGCAGCATCGGACAGGGAATCACTCAGCCCCAGCATTTT.

The chain is built from TRBV3-1 and TRBJ2-1; 8 bases map to TRBD1. The germline V gene encodes CDR1 LGHDT and CDR2 YNNKEL (reference sequence). V was pared by 0 bases and J by 5 bases, with 3 bases of the junction left unmatched. This CDR3 spans 15 amino acids. CDR3 region: CASSQDRGRNNEQFF. In DNA, the CDR3 is TGTGCCAGCAGCCAAGACAGGGGGCGCAACAATGAGCAGTTCTTC.

The genes are TRBV20-1 and TRBJ2-1; 7 nucleotides line up with TRBD2. V trimming: 2 bases; J trimming: 1 base; junction bases outside the gene matches: 11. The CDR3 consists of 17 residues. Germline values: CDR1 DFQATT, CDR2 SNEGSKA (reference sequence). The CDR3 here is CSARRATGGRSYNEQFF. The CDR3, as DNA: TGCAGTGCTAGAAGGGCGACCGGGGGGAGGTCCTACAATGAGCAGTTCTTC.

The chain employs TRBV29-1 and TRBJ2-3; 8 nucleotides agree with TRBD2. V lost 4 bases to trimming and J lost 5 bases; unmatched junction nucleotides: 14. This CDR3 comprises 16 residues. Germline CDR1 reads SQVTM; CDR2 reads ANQGSEA. The CDR3 DNA sequence: TGCAGCGTTGCCCGAGGTTCCGGGACTAGTGGAGATACGCAGTATTTT. This codes for CSVARGSGTSGDTQYF.

This clonotype was detected ten times or more. The chain uses TRBV29-1 and TRBJ1-5; 7 bases are shared with TRBD1. Germline CDR1 SQVTM, CDR2 ANQGSEA. J was trimmed by 5 bases and V by 4 bases; bases with no gene match: 5. The CDR3 consists of 13 residues. The CDR3 loop is CSVAITGDQPQHF. DNA of the CDR3: TGCAGCGTTGCCATAACAGGGGATCAGCCCCAGCATTTT.

This chain joins TRBV12-3 or TRBV12-4 and TRBJ2-1; tentatively, D is TRBD2 (6 bases). CDR3 length equals 13 residues. V was pared by 6 bases and J by 2 bases, with 8 bases between. CDR3 sequence reads: CASSPGAYNEQFF. DNA for the CDR3: TGTGCCAGCAGCCCGGGAGCCTACAATGAGCAGTTCTTC.

This chain joins TRBV9 and TRBJ2-2; 7 positions match TRBD2. J gave up 1 base and V 3 bases, and 9 bases lay outside the gene matches. In germline, CDR1 is SGDLS, CDR2 YYNGEE. This CDR3 spans 17 amino acids. In nucleotides, the CDR3 is TGTGCCAGCAGCGCCCCATCTAGCGGAGAGAACACCGGGGAGCTGTTTTTT. Amino acids: CASSAPSSGENTGELFF.

V usage is TRBV19 and J usage is TRBJ2-1; TRBD2 aligns across 12 bases. This CDR3 has 15 residues. Germline trimming cut 3 bases from V and 6 bases from J; bases unmatched to any gene: 3. The germline V gene has CDR1 LNHDA and CDR2 SQIVND (reference sequence). CDR3 amino acids: CASSMPTSGSNEQFF. CDR3 nucleotide sequence: TGTGCCAGTAGTATGCCGACTAGCGGGAGCAATGAGCAGTTCTTC.

This clonotype was seen many times. The chain has TRBV28 and TRBJ2-7, with 10 bases aligning to TRBD2. The germline V gene encodes CDR1 MDHEN and CDR2 SYDVKM. The V segment lost 2 bases and the J segment 3 bases; nucleotides outside the gene matches: 1. This CDR3 has 14 amino acids. The CDR3 region has the DNA TGTGCCAGCAGTTTAGCTAGCGGGAGCTACGAGCAGTACTTC. Its translation: CASSLASGSYEQYF.

This clonotype was observed a few times. The J gene is TRBJ2-1, the V gene TRBV13; D might be TRBD1 (5 bases). Trimming shortened V by 4 bases and J by 10 bases, and 14 bases separated the two germline ends. The CDR3 contains 13 residues. CDR1 PRHDT and CDR2 FYEKMQ come from the germline V gene (reference sequence). The DNA of the CDR3 is TGTGCCAGCAGCTCCATAACAGGAGTGGAGCAGTTCTTC. The encoded protein is CASSSITGVEQFF.